The 9 T cell receptor beta chains presented below share a single source sample, sequenced in a study of T-cell memory formation after mild COVID-19. TCRdb analysed the 5' RACE reads with MiXCR anew, one entry per CDR3 protein. The table lists under 550,000 distinct CDR3 sequences, roughly 18% of them singletons, with about 22% in the top ten. Sequences were obtained from PBMCs or a T cell subset sorted from them (not recorded which). The receptors were gathered from a man between 18 and 29 years old who had mild COVID-19 (a few samples of this study predate the infection). Cell type and time point are not known.

This clonotype turned up a few times. The genes are TRBV4-1 and TRBJ1-4; D perhaps matches TRBD1 (5 bases). V shed 1 base and J shed 7 bases, with 13 bases lying between them. In germline, CDR1 is MGHRA, CDR2 YSYEKL. The CDR3 runs 15 residues. CDR3 amino acids: CASSQVTGPFEKLFF. CDR3 in DNA: TGCGCCAGCAGCCAAGTTACAGGCCCATTTGAAAAACTGTTTTTT.

V usage is TRBV7-2 and J usage is TRBJ1-1; 9 nucleotides match TRBD1. This CDR3 comprises 14 residues. V lost 5 bases, J lost 2 bases, and 3 bases stayed unmatched. The germline gives CDR1 SGHTA, CDR2 FQGNSA. CDR3 coding DNA: TGTGCCAGCAGCAGGACAGGGGACAACACTGAAGCTTTCTTT. Residues: CASSRTGDNTEAFF.

V usage is TRBV10-3 and J usage is TRBJ1-5; D possibly corresponds to TRBD1 (5 bases). From germline, CDR1 is ENHRY and CDR2 SYGVKD. The CDR3 runs to 13 residues. The germline V and J ends were trimmed by 6 bases and 6 bases, with 12 bases remaining between them. The CDR3 loop is CAIRNSDSQPQHF. The CDR3 coding sequence is TGTGCCATCAGAAACTCAGACAGTCAGCCCCAGCATTTT.

With respect to this clonotype: A read error may be the cause here, since a much bigger clone is one base away. The chain carries TRBV3-1 and TRBJ1-2; D call uncertain. CDR1 and CDR2 (germline): LGHDT, YNNKEL (reference sequence). This CDR3 is built from 15 residues. The CDR3 bases are TGTGCCAGCAGCAAAGATGAGGTACCTAACTATGGCTACACCTTC. This gives the protein CASSKDEVPNYGYTF.

This chain uses TRBV5-6 with TRBJ1-4; D may be TRBD1 (5 bases). The V gene lost 4 bases and the J gene lost 7 bases, with 17 bases spanning the gap. This CDR3 has 15 amino acids. Germline V lookup: CDR1 SGHDT, CDR2 YYEEEE. CDR3 sequence (DNA): TGTGCCAGCAGCAGACGACAGCCCGGGATTGAAAAACTGTTTTTT. Translation: CASSRRQPGIEKLFF.

The J gene is TRBJ2-5, the V gene TRBV4-1; D may be TRBD1 (5 bases). CDR3 length: 15 residues. Germline V gene lookup returns CDR1 MGHRA and CDR2 YSYEKL. Between the trimmed V and J ends, which lost 0 bases and 2 bases, there was a span of 10 bases. The CDR3 DNA reads as TGCGCCAGCAGCCAAGAAGAGACAGCACAAGAGACCCAGTACTTC. Encoded protein: CASSQEETAQETQYF.

V and J are TRBV21-1 and TRBJ2-4; TRBD1 is the table's D call, not checked against the DNA. TRBV21-1 is a known pseudogene. The CDR3 spans 17 residues. The CDR3 protein is CASSKTRGQANKNIQYF. CDR3 coding DNA: TGTGCCAGCAGCAAAACAAGGGGGCAGGCCAACAAAAACATTCAGTACTTC.

In this sample, this clonotype turned up a few times. This chain uses TRBV12-3 or TRBV12-4 with TRBJ2-2, with a possible D match to TRBD2 (5 bases). With 6 bases removed from V and 10 bases from J, the gap between germline ends came to 15 bases. This CDR3 region has 13 residues. The CDR3 DNA follows: TGTGCCAGCAGGGCCCGGGATACGTTGGAGCTGTTTTTT. Its protein is CASRARDTLELFF.

J is TRBJ1-2 and V is TRBV29-1; D is ambiguous. V lost 4 bases and J 4 bases, leaving 13 bases between the germline ends. Germline assignment: CDR1 SQVTM and CDR2 ANQGSEA. This CDR3 contains 13 residues. CDR3 bases: TGCAGCGTTGGAGGAGGCGGCGTCTATGGCTACACCTTC. Its protein is CSVGGGGVYGYTF.